This TCR beta chain was sequenced for a study of T cell responses to AZD1222 COVID-19 vaccine. The study's findings and limits: The study found Spike-specific TCR breadth and depth rose after two AZD1222 doses. Spike was spanned by vaccine-associated CD4 TCRs, with dominance at 160-218 and 743-854. Donors were largely white British and mainly female; clonal diversity was possibly underestimated.

Whether given at about 4 or about 12 weeks, second doses were pooled. TCRdb's copy holds only in-frame clones and misses some; the assay was immunoSEQ multiplex PCR. The sample lists about 270,000 clones, about 94% occurring once. With regard to this clone: No antigen is known for it.

Looked up from germline, CDR1 is WNHNN and CDR2 is SYGVQD (reference sequence). The CDR3 length is 13 residues. J lost 5 bases, V lost 11 bases, and 9 bases had no gene match. Sequenced here: peripheral blood, sampled 28 days after the second AZD1222 dose. This chain uses TRBV10-1 with TRBJ2-1; 7 bases agree with TRBD2. The TCR sequence derives from an adult who received the AZD1222 COVID-19 vaccine. CDR3 DNA: TGCGCCGTATCTCGGGACTACCACAATGAGCAGTTCTTC. This encodes CAVSRDYHNEQFF.